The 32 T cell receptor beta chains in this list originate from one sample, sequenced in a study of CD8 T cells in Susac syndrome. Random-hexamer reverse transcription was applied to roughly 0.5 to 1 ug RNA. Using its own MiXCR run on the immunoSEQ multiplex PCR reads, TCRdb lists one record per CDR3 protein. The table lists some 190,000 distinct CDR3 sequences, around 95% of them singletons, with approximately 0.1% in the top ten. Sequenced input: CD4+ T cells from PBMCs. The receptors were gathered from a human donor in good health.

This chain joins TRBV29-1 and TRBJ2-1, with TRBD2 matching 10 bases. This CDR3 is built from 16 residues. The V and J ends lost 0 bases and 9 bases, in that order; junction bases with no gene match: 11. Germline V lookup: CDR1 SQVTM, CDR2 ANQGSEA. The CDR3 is CSVEDPSGTSAFEQFF. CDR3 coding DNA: TGCAGCGTTGAAGATCCATCTGGGACTAGCGCTTTTGAGCAGTTCTTC.

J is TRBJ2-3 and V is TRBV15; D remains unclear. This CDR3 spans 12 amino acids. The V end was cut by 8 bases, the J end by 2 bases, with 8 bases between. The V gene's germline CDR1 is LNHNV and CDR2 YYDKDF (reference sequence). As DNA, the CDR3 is TGTGCCACCGCGGAACTCACAGATACGCAGTATTTT. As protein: CATAELTDTQYF.

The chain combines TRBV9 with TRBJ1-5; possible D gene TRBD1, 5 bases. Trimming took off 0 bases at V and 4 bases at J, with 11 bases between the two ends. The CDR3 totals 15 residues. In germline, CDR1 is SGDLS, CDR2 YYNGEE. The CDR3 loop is CASSVAGDPNQPQHF. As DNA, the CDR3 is TGTGCCAGCAGCGTAGCTGGGGACCCGAATCAGCCCCAGCATTTT.

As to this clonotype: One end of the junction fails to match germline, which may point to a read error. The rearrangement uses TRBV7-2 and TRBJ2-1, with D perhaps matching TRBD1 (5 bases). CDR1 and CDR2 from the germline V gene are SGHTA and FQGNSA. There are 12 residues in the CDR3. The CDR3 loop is CASSLAGQGESF. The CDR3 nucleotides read TGTGCCAGCAGCTTAGCGGGGCAGGGCGAATCCTTC.

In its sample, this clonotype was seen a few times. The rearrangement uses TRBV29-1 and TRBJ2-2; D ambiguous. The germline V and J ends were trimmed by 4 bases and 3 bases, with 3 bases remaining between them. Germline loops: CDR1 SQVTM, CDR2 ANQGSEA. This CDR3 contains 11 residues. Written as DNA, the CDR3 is TGCAGCGTTGCCGACACCGGGGAGCTGTTTTTT. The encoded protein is CSVADTGELFF.

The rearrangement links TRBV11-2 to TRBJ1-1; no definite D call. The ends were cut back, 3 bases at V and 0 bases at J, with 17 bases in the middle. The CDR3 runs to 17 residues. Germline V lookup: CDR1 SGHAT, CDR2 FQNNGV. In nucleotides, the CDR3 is TGTGCCAGCAGCTTTGGACTCAAGAGGGCCTTGAACACTGAAGCTTTCTTT. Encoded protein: CASSFGLKRALNTEAFF.

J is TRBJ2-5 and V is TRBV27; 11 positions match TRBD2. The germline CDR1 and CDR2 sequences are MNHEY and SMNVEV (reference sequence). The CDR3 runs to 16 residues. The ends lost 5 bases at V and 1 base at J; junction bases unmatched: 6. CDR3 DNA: TGTGCCAGCAGTCGACTAGCGGGGAACCCCCAAGAGACCCAGTACTTC. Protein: CASSRLAGNPQETQYF.

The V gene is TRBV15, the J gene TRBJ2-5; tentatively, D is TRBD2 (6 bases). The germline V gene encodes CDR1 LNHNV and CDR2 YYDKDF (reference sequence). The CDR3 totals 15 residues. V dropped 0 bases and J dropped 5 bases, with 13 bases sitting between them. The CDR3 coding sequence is TGTGCCACCAGCAGAGATATGGGGGAGGACGAGACCCAGTACTTC. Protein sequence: CATSRDMGEDETQYF. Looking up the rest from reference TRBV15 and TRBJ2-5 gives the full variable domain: DAMVIQNPRYQVTQFGKPVTLSCSQTLNHNVMYWYQQKSSQAPKLLFHYYDKDFNNEADTPDNFQSRRPNTSFCFLDIRSPGLGDTAMYLCATSRDMGEDETQYFGPGTRLLVL.

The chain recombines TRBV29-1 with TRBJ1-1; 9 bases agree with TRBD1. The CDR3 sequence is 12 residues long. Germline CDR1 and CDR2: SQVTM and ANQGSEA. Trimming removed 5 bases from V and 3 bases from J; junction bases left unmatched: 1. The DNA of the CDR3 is TGCAGCGTTCGGACAGGGGACACTGAAGCTTTCTTT. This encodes CSVRTGDTEAFF. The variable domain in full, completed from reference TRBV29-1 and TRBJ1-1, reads SAVISQKPSRDICQRGTSLTIQCQVDSQVTMMFWYRQQPGQSLTLIATANQGSEATYESGFVIDKFPISRPNLTFSTLTVSNMSPEDSSIYLCSVRTGDTEAFFGQGTRLTVV.

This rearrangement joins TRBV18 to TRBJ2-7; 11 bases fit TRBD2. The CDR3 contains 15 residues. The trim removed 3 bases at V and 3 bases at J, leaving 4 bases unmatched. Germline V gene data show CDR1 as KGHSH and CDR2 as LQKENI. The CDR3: CASSPPSGRFYEQYV. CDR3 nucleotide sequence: TGTGCCAGCTCACCCCCTAGCGGGAGGTTCTACGAGCAGTACGTC.

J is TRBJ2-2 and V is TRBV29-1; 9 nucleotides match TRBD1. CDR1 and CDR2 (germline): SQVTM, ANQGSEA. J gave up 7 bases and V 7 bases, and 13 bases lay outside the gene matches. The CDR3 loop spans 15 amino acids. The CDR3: CSGQQGTGHIGELFF. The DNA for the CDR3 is TGCAGCGGGCAACAGGGGACAGGGCATATCGGGGAGCTGTTTTTT.

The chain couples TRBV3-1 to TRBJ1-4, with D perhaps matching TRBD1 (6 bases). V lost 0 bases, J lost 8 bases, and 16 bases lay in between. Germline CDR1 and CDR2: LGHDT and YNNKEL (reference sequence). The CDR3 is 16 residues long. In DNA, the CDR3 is TGTGCCAGCAGCCAAGATGCGGTGGCAGGGGAGGAAAAACTGTTTTTT. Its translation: CASSQDAVAGEEKLFF. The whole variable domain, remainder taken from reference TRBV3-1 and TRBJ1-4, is DTAVSQTPKYLVTQMGNDKSIKCEQNLGHDTMYWYKQDSKKFLKIMFSYNNKELIINETVPNRFSPKSPDKAHLNLHINSLELGDSAVYFCASSQDAVAGEEKLFFGSGTQLSVL.

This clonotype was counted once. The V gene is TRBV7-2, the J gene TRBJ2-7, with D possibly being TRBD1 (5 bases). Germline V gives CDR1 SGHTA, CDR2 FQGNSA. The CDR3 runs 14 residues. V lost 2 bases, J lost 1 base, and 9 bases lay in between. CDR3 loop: CASSLRSGSYEQYV. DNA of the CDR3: TGTGCCAGCAGCTTAAGGTCAGGGTCCTACGAGCAGTACGTC.

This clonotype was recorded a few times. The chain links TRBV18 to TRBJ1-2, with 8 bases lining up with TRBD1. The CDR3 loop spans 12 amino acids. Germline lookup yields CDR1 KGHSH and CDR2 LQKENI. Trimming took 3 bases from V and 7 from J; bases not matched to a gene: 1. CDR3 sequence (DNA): TGTGCCAGCTCACCGGACAGGGTTGGCTACACCTTC. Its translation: CASSPDRVGYTF.

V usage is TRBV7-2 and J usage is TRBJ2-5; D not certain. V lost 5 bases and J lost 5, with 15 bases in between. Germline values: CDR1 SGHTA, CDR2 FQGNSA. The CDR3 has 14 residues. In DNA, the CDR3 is TGTGCCAGCAGCCCCCCGAATGAGAGGGAGACCCAGTACTTC. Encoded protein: CASSPPNERETQYF.

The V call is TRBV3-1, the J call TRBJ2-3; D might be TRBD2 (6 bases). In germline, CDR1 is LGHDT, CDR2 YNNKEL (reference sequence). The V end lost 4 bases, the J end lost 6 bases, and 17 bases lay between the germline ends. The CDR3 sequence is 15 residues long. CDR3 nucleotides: TGTGCCAGCAGCCCGGGGGTGGCGGCAGGTGATACGCAGTATTTT. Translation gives CASSPGVAAGDTQYF.

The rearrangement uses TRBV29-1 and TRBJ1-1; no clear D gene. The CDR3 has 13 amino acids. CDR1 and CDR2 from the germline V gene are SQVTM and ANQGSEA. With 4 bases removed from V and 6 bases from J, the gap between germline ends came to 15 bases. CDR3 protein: CSVVGRPLAEAFF. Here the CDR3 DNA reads TGCAGCGTTGTAGGGCGCCCACTAGCTGAAGCTTTCTTT.

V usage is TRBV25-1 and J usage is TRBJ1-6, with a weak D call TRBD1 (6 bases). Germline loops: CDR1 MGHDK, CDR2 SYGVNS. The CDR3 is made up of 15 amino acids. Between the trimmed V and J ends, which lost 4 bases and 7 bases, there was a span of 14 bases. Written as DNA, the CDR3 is TGTGCCAGCAGTGGGGGGCAGGGGAGGAATTCACCCCTCCACTTT. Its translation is CASSGGQGRNSPLHF.

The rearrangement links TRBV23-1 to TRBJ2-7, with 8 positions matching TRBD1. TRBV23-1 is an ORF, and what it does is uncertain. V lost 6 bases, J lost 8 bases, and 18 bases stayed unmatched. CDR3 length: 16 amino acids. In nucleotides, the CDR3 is TGCGCCAGCAGAAAAAATCGCAGGGGGCTACATACACAGCAGTACGTC. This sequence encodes CASRKNRRGLHTQQYV.

CDR3 region: CASSLYRTGINQPQHF. CDR3 nucleotides: TGTGCCAGCAGCTTGTACCGGACGGGAATCAATCAGCCCCAGCATTTT. This chain uses TRBV5-6 with TRBJ1-5; D is unclear. The V gene lost 1 base and the J gene lost 3 bases, with 14 bases spanning the gap. Germline lookup yields CDR1 SGHDT and CDR2 YYEEEE. CDR3 length equals 16 residues.

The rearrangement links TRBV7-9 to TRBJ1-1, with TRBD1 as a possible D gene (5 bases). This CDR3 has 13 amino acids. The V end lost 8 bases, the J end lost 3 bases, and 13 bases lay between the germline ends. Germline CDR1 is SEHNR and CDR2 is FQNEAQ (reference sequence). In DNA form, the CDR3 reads TGTGCCAGCCAGACAGAAGTGTACACTGAAGCTTTCTTT. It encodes CASQTEVYTEAFF. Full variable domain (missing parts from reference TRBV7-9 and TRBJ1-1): DTGVSQNPRHKITKRGQNVTFRCDPISEHNRLYWYRQTLGQGPEFLTYFQNEAQLEKSRLLSDRFSAERPKGSFSTLEIQRTEQGDSAMYLCASQTEVYTEAFFGQGTRLTVV.

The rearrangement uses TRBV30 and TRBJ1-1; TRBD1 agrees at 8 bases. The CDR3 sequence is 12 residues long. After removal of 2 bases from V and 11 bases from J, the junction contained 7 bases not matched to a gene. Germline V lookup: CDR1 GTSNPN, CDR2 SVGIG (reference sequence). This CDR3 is CAWSSYRGAAFF. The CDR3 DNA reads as TGTGCCTGGAGTTCCTACAGGGGGGCCGCTTTCTTT.

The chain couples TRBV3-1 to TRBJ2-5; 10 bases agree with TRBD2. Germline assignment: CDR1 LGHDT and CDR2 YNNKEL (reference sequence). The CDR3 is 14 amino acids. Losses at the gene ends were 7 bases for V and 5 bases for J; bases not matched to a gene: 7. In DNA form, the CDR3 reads TGTGCCAGCACGAAGCGGGGGGGCCCGGAGACCCAGTACTTC. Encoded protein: CASTKRGGPETQYF.

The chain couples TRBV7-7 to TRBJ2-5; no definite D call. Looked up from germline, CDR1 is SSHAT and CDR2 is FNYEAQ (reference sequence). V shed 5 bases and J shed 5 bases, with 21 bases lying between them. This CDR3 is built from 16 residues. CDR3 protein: CASSPRVGASDETQYF. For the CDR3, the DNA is TGTGCCAGCAGCCCACGGGTCGGAGCCAGTGACGAGACCCAGTACTTC.

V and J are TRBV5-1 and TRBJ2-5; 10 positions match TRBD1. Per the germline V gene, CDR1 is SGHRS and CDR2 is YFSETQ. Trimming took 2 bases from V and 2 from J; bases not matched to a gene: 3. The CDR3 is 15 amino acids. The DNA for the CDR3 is TGCGCCAGCAGCTTCGAGGGACAGGGGCAAGAGACCCAGTACTTC. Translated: CASSFEGQGQETQYF.

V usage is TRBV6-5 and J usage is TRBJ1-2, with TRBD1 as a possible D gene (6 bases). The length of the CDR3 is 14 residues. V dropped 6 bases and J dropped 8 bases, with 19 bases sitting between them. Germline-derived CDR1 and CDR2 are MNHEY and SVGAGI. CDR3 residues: CASSRFGGPGGYTF. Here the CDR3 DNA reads TGTGCCAGCAGCCGTTTCGGGGGCCCGGGGGGCTACACCTTC.

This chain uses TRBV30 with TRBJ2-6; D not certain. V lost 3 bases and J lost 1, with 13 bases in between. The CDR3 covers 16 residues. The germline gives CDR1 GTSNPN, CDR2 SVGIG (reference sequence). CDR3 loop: CAWSPPRTSGANVLTF. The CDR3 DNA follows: TGTGCCTGGAGCCCTCCCCGGACGTCTGGGGCCAACGTCCTGACTTTC.

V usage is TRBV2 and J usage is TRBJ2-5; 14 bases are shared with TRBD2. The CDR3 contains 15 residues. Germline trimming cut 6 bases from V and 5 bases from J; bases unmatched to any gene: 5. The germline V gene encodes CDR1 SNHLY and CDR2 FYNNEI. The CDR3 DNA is TGTGCCAGCAGGGGACTAGCGGGGGTTACGGAGACCCAGTACTTC. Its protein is CASRGLAGVTETQYF.

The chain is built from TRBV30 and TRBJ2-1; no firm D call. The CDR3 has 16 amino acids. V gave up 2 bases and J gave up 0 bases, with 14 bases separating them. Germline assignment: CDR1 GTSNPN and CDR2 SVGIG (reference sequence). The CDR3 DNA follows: TGTGCCTGGAGTAGGAACTGGGCAAGCTCCTACAATGAGCAGTTCTTC. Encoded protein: CAWSRNWASSYNEQFF.

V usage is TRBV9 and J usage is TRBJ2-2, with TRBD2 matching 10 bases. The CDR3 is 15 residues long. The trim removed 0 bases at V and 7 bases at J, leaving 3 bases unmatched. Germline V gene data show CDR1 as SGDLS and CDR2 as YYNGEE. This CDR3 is CASSVGLAGVGELFF. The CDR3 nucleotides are TGTGCCAGCAGCGTAGGCCTAGCGGGAGTCGGGGAGCTGTTTTTT.

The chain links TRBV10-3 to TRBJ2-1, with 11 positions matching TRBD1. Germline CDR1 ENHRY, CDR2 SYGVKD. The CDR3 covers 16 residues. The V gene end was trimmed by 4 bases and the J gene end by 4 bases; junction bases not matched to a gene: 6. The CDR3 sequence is CAISVSGTGGYNEQFF. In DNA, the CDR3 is TGTGCCATCAGTGTTTCCGGGACAGGGGGTTACAATGAGCAGTTCTTC.

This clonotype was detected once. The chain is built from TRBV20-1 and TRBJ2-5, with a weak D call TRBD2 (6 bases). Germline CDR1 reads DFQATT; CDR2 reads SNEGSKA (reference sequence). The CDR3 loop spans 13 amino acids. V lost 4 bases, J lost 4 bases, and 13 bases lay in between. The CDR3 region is CSAMRRAGETQYF. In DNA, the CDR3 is TGCAGTGCTATGCGGAGGGCCGGAGAGACCCAGTACTTC.